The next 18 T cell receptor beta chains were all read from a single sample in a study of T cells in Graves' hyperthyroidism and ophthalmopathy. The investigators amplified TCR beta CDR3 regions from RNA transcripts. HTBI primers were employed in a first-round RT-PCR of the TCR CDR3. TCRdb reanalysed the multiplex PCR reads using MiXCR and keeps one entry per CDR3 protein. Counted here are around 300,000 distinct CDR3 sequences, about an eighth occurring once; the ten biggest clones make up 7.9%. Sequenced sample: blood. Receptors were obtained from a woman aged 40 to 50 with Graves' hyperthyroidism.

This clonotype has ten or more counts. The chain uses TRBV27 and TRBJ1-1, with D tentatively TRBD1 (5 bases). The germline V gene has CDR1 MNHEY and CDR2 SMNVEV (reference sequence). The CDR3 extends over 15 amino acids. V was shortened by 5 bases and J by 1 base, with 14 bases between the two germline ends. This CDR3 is CASSITWGGNTEAFF. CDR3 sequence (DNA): TGTGCCAGCAGTATTACTTGGGGGGGGAACACTGAAGCTTTCTTT.

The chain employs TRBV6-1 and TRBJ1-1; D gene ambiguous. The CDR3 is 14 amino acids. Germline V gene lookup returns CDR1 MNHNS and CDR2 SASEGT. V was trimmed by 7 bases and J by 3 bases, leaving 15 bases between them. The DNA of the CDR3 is TGTGCCAGCATCGTATCCGGCCTCGACACTGAAGCTTTCTTT. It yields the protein CASIVSGLDTEAFF.

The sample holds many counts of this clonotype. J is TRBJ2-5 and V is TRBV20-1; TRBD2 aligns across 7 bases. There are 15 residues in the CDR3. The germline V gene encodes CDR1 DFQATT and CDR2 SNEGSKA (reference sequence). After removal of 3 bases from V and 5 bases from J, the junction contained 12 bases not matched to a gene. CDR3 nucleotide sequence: TGCAGTGCTAGCCGCGGGAGACCCCTGGGGGAGACCCAGTACTTC. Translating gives CSASRGRPLGETQYF.

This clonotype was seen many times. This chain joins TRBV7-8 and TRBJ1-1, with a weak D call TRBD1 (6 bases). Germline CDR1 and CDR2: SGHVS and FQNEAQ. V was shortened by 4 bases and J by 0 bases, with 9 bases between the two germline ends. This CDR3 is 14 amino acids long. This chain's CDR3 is CASSSTGVNTEAFF. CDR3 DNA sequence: TGTGCCAGCAGCTCGACAGGAGTGAACACTGAAGCTTTCTTT.

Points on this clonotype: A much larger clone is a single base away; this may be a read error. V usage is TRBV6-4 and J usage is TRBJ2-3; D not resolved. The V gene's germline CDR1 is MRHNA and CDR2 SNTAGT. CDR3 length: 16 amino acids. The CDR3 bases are TGTGCCAGCAGTAACTCGAGTGCGTCTAGCACAGATACGCAGTATTTT. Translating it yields CASSNSSASSTDTQYF.

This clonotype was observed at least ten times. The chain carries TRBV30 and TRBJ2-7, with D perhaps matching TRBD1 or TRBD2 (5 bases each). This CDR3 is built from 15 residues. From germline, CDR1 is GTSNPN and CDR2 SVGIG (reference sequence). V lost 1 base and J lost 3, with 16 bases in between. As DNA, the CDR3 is TGTGCCTGGAGTGATTGGGACCGGGGCTACTACGAGCAGTACTTC. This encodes CAWSDWDRGYYEQYF. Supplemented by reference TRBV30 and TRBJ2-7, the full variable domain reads SQTIHQWPATLVQPVGSPLSLECTVEGTSNPNLYWYRQAAGRGLQLLFYSVGIGQISSEVPQNLSASRPQDRQFILSSKKLLLSDSGFYLCAWSDWDRGYYEQYFGPGTRLTVT.

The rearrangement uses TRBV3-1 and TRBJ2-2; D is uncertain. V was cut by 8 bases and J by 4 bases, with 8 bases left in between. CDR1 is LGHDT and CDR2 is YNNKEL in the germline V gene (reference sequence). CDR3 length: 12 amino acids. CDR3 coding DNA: TGTGCCAGCCAAGGCTTCACCGGGGAGCTGTTTTTT. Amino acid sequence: CASQGFTGELFF.

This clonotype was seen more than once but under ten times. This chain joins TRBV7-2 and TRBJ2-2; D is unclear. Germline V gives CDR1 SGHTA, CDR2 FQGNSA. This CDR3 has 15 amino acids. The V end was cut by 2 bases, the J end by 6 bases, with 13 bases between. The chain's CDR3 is CASSLLLLSSGELFF. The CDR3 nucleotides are TGTGCCAGCAGCTTACTGTTGCTGTCTTCCGGGGAGCTGTTTTTT.

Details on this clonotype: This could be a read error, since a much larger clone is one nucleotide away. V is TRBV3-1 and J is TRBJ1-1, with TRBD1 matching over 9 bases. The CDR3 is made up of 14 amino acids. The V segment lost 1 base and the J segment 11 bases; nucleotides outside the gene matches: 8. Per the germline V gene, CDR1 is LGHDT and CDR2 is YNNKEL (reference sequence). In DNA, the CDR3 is TGTGCCAGCAGCCAAGTCCGGGACAGGGAGGATGCTTTCTTT. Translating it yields CASSQVRDREDAFF. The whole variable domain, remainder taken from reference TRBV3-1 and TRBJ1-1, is DTAVSQTPKYLVTQMGNDKSIKCEQNLGHDTMYWYKQDSKKFLKIMFSYNNKELIINETVPNRFSPKSPDKAHLNLHINSLELGDSAVYFCASSQVRDREDAFFGQGTRLTVV.

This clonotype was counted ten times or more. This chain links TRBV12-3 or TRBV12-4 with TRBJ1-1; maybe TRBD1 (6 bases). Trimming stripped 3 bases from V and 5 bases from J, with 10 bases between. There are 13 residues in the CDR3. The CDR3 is CASSFSDRTEAFF. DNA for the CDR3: TGTGCCAGCAGTTTCTCGGACAGAACTGAAGCTTTCTTT.

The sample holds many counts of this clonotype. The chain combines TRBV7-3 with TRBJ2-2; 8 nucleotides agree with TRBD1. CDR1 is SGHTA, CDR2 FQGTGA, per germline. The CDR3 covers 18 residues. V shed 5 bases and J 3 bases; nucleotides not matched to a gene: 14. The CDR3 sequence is CASSPSRVQGAHTGELFF. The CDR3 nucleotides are TGTGCCAGCAGCCCCTCCCGGGTCCAGGGGGCGCACACCGGGGAGCTGTTTTTT.

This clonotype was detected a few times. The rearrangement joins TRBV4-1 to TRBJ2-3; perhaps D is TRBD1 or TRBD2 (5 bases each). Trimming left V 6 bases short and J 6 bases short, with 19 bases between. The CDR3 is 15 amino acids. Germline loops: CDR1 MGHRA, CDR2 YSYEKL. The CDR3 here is CASRNRDPALDTQYF. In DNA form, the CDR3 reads TGCGCCAGCAGGAACCGGGACCCGGCACTGGATACGCAGTATTTT.

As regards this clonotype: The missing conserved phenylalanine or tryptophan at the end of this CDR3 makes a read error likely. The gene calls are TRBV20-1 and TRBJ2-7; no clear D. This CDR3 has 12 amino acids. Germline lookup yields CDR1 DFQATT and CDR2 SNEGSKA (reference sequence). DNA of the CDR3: TGCAGTGCCGTGAGGAGTTCCTACGGGCAGTACCTC. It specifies CSAVRSSYGQYL.

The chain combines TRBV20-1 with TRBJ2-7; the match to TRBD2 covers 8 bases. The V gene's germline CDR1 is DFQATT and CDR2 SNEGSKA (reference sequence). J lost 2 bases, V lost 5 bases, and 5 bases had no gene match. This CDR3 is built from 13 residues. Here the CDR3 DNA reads TGCAGTGCTCGGGGGACTAGGACCTACGAGCAGTACTTC. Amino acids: CSARGTRTYEQYF.

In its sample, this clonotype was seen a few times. CDR3 in amino acids: CASSNGQGIYNEQFF. CDR3 bases: TGTGCCAGCAGCAACGGACAGGGGATCTACAATGAGCAGTTCTTC. The chain has TRBV6-1 and TRBJ2-1; 9 bases map to TRBD1. This CDR3 region has 15 residues. CDR1 is MNHNS and CDR2 is SASEGT in the germline V gene. The V and J ends lost 6 bases and 3 bases, in that order; junction bases with no gene match: 6.

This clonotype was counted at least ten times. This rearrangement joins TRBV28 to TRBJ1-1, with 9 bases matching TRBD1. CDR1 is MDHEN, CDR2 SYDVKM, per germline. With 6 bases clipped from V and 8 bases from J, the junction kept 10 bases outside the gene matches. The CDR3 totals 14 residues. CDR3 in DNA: TGTGCCAGCAGAACGGACAGGGGTTCGGCGGAAGCTTTCTTT. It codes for CASRTDRGSAEAFF.

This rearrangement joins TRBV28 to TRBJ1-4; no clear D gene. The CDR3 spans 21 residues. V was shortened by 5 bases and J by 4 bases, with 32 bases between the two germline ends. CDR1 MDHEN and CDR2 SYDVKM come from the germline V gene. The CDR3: CASSLSEMGYLESSDNEKLFF. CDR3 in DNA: TGTGCCAGCAGTCTTAGCGAAATGGGGTACTTGGAGTCTAGCGATAATGAAAAACTGTTTTTT.

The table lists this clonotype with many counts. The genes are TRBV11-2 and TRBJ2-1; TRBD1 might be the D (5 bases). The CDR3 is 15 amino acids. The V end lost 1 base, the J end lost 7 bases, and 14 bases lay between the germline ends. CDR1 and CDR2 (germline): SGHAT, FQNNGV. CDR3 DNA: TGTGCCAGCAGCTTAGCTAGGGGCCCTCTAAATGAGCAGTTCTTC. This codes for CASSLARGPLNEQFF.